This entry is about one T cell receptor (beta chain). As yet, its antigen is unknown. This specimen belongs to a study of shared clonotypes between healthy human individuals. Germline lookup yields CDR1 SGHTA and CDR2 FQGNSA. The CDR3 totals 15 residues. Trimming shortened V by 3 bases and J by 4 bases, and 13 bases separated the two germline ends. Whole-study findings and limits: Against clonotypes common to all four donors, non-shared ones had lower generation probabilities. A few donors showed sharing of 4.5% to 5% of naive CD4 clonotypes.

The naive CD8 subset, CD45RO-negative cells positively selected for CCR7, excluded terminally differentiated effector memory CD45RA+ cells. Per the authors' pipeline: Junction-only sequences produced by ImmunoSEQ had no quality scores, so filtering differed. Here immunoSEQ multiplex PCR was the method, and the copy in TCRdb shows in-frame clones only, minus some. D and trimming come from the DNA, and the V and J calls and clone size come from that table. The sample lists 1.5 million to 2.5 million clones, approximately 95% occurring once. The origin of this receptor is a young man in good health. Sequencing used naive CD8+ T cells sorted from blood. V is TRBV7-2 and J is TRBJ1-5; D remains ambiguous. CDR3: CASSFGRISNQPQHF. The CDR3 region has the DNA TGTGCCAGCAGCTTCGGTCGCATCTCTAATCAGCCCCAGCATTTT.